This entry is about one T cell receptor beta chain. These data are taken from a study of blood T cell repertoires in COVID-19. Methods used by the authors: Reference gene primer amplification in the assay estimated nucleated cell counts. Measured with immunoSEQ multiplex PCR; TCRdb has only the in-frame clones, and not every one. For V, J and clone size, that table is used; D and trimming come from the DNA. The sample shows 260,000 or so clones, approximately 83% of them seen only once. The length of the CDR3 is 13 residues. Germline V CDR1 and CDR2: SQVTM, ANQGSEA. V lost 4 bases to trimming and J lost 4 bases, with 13 bases between them.

Material for sequencing was PBMCs or T cells enriched from blood (not recorded which). V is TRBV29-1 and J is TRBJ1-1; no firm D call. The TCR sequence derives from a woman aged 40 to 50 who had been exposed to COVID-19. The CDR3 protein is CSVVLASGTEAFF. The CDR3 nucleotides are TGCAGCGTTGTGCTAGCGTCAGGCACTGAAGCTTTCTTT.